This T cell receptor beta chain comes out of a study of T cells in Graves' hyperthyroidism and ophthalmopathy. Germline CDR1 is SNHLY and CDR2 is FYNNEI. CDR3 length equals 14 residues. V shed 8 bases and J shed 0 bases, with 10 bases lying between them. RNA transcripts yielded amplified TCR beta CDR3 regions. Carried out on the TCR CDR3, a first-round RT-PCR used the HTBI primer set. TCRdb re-analysed the multiplex PCR reads in MiXCR, keeping a single row per CDR3 protein. The sample yields about 550,000 distinct CDR3 sequences, under 25% seen once. This clonotype was recorded many times. Patients aged 18 to 65 with hyperthyroidism were newly diagnosed, with duration under 2 months.

The chain employs TRBV2 and TRBJ2-2, with a tentative D call TRBD1 (6 bases). The source material was blood. This sequence was found in a man aged 18 to 30 with Graves' hyperthyroidism. For the CDR3, the DNA is TGTGCCAGCTATGGACAGCCGAACACCGGGGAGCTGTTTTTT. This translates into CASYGQPNTGELFF.